This T cell receptor beta chain originates from a study of CD4 and CD8 cells across lung adenocarcinoma regions. Between the trimmed V and J ends, which lost 7 bases and 1 base, there was a span of 14 bases. This CDR3 region has 15 residues. Germline lookup yields CDR1 MNHNS and CDR2 SASEGT. TCRdb re-analysed the PCR reads in MiXCR, keeping a single row per CDR3 protein. The sample has around 4,000 distinct CDR3 sequences; roughly three fifths are singletons. Donors had localized lung adenocarcinoma, a non-small cell lung cancer. The source material was CD4+ T cells from the center of a lung tumor. This receptor was taken from a male donor with lung adenocarcinoma. The CD4 and CD8 labels of this study may be unreliable. The chain couples TRBV6-1 to TRBJ2-1; TRBD2 might be the D (5 bases). The CDR3 loop is CASNFQEGSYNEQFF. The CDR3 DNA reads TGTGCCAGCAACTTCCAAGAGGGATCCTACAATGAGCAGTTCTTC.